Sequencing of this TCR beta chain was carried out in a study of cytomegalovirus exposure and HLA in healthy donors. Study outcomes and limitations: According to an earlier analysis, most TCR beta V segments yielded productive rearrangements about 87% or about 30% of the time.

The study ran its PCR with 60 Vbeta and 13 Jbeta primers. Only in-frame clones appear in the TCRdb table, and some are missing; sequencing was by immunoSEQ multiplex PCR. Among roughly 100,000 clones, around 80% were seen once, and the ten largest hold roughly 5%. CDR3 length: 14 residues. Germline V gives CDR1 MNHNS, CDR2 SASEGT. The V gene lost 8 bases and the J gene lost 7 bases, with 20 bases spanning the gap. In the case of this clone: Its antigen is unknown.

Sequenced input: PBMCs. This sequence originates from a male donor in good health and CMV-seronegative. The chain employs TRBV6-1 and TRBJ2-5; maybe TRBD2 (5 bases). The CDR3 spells CASGSAGVGGTQYF. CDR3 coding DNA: TGTGCCAGCGGTAGTGCCGGGGTTGGCGGGACCCAGTACTTC.